Following are 30 T cell receptor beta chains from one sample sequenced in a study of identical twins (dated by TCRdb to 2016 to 2017). Libraries were constructed by 5' RACE. Instrument on record: Illumina HiSeq 2000. The public reads were reanalyzed by TCRdb: fastp trimming at Q25, MiXCR alignment, in-frame beta chains only. Every CDR3 protein is listed once, alongside the most common genes and DNA of its rows. This sample is represented by nearly 900,000 distinct CDR3 sequences; approximately 13% of them were singletons. The ten largest clones take up about 1.5% of the sample. The data also belong to a second study, concerning yellow fever vaccine responses in identical twins.

Sequencing input: PBMCs. All receptors derive from a young woman in good health.

The chain employs TRBV2 and TRBJ1-6; D possibly corresponds to TRBD1 (6 bases). The germline gives CDR1 SNHLY, CDR2 FYNNEI. This CDR3 comprises 15 residues. Trimming took off 8 bases at V and 4 bases at J, with 15 bases between the two ends. The DNA for the CDR3 is TGTGCCAGCGGGTCCGGGACATCTTATAATTCACCCCTCCACTTT. Translation gives CASGSGTSYNSPLHF.

This sequence joins TRBV29-1 and TRBJ2-2; TRBD1 matches 12 bases. This CDR3 contains 15 residues. With 5 bases clipped from V and 5 bases from J, the junction kept 6 bases outside the gene matches. Germline CDR1 and CDR2: SQVTM and ANQGSEA. CDR3 coding DNA: TGCAGCGTTCGGCCGGGACAGGGGGCGACCGGGGAGCTGTTTTTT. Its translation: CSVRPGQGATGELFF.

V usage is TRBV20-1 and J usage is TRBJ1-6; 9 bases are shared with TRBD1. CDR3 length: 14 amino acids. Germline V CDR1 and CDR2: DFQATT, SNEGSKA (reference sequence). The trim removed 6 bases at V and 10 bases at J, leaving 10 bases unmatched. CDR3 nucleotides: TGCAGTGCCCCAGATGGACAGGGGAGGTCACCCCTCCACTTT. Residues: CSAPDGQGRSPLHF.

This clonotype was counted only a few times. The chain is built from TRBV13 and TRBJ2-2; maybe TRBD2 (6 bases). Germline V gene lookup returns CDR1 PRHDT and CDR2 FYEKMQ (reference sequence). Trimming cost V 9 bases and J 3 bases, with 14 bases left between them. The CDR3 length is 14 residues. The CDR3 sequence: CASKKLAHTGELFF. CDR3 nucleotide sequence: TGTGCCAGTAAGAAGCTAGCGCACACCGGGGAGCTGTTTTTT.

The CDR3 sequence: CATQFTGELFF. In DNA form, the CDR3 reads TGTGCCACCCAGTTCACCGGGGAGCTGTTTTTT. This chain connects TRBV15 to TRBJ2-2, with unresolved D. The V and J ends lost 8 bases and 4 bases respectively, with 5 bases between them. The germline V gene encodes CDR1 LNHNV and CDR2 YYDKDF (reference sequence). The CDR3 consists of 11 residues.

There are a few counts of this clonotype. The rearrangement links TRBV11-3 to TRBJ2-5, with D tentatively TRBD2 (6 bases). Germline CDR1 SGHNT, CDR2 YENEEA. Trimming stripped 5 bases from V and 1 base from J, with 8 bases between. This CDR3 region has 13 residues. The CDR3 sequence is CASSGEVQETQYF. For the CDR3, the DNA is TGTGCCAGCAGCGGGGAGGTCCAAGAGACCCAGTACTTC.

As concerns this clonotype: It is likely a read error, because the conserved phenylalanine at the end of the CDR3 is missing. This chain links TRBV12-3 or TRBV12-4 with TRBJ2-7; D is possibly TRBD1 (5 bases). The CDR3 is made up of 15 amino acids. V was trimmed by 3 bases and J by 2 bases, leaving 14 bases between them. Here the CDR3 DNA reads TGTGCCAGCAGTTTCTCAGGGAAGGTCACCTACGAGCAGTACTTA. Amino acids: CASSFSGKVTYEQYL.

A note on this clonotype: One end of the junction fails to match germline, which may point to a read error. The chain combines TRBV20-1 with TRBJ2-1, with 14 positions matching TRBD2. The CDR3 sequence is 14 residues long. Germline V lookup: CDR1 DFQATT, CDR2 SNEGSKA (reference sequence). The CDR3: CCARLAGGPEEQFF. The CDR3 bases are TGCTGTGCCAGACTAGCGGGAGGGCCGGAGGAGCAGTTCTTC.

A few counts support this clonotype. The chain joins TRBV19 to TRBJ2-6, with a tentative D call TRBD1 (5 bases). The CDR3 contains 18 residues. Germline CDR1 LNHDA, CDR2 SQIVND (reference sequence). Trimming left V 4 bases short and J 0 bases short, with 16 bases between. Here the CDR3 reads CASSRLTAQSSGANVLTF. The CDR3 nucleotides are TGTGCCAGTAGTAGATTGACAGCGCAGAGCTCTGGGGCCAACGTCCTGACTTTC.

This clonotype has more than one count but fewer than ten. The chain has TRBV18 and TRBJ2-1; D tentatively reads TRBD1 or TRBD2 (5 bases each). The CDR3 extends over 13 amino acids. CDR1 and CDR2 from the germline V gene are KGHSH and LQKENI. Trimming cost V 2 bases and J 6 bases, with 8 bases left between them. CDR3 nucleotide sequence: TGTGCCAGCTCACCATGGGACGCCAATGAGCAGTTCTTC. It translates to CASSPWDANEQFF.

There are many counts of this clonotype. The CDR3 nucleotides read TGTGCCAGCAGTTTACAGGGAGGCTCCTACAATGAGCAGTTCTTC. Amino acid sequence: CASSLQGGSYNEQFF. V and J are TRBV12-3 or TRBV12-4 and TRBJ2-1, with D tentatively TRBD2 (6 bases). The V gene lost 2 bases and the J gene lost 0 bases, with 8 bases spanning the gap. The CDR3 has 15 residues.

A few counts support this clonotype. V and J are TRBV19 and TRBJ2-1; possible D gene TRBD2, 6 bases. Trimming cost V 5 bases and J 0 bases, with 14 bases left between them. Per the germline V gene, CDR1 is LNHDA and CDR2 is SQIVND (reference sequence). The CDR3 is 16 residues long. The CDR3 reads CASSFWRGASYNEQFF. In DNA form, the CDR3 reads TGTGCCAGTAGTTTTTGGCGGGGAGCCTCCTACAATGAGCAGTTCTTC.

This clonotype was found once. The chain links TRBV20-1 to TRBJ2-2; D remains unclear. The germline gives CDR1 DFQATT, CDR2 SNEGSKA (reference sequence). Trimming cost V 6 bases and J 5 bases, with 19 bases left between them. The CDR3 is 15 amino acids. CDR3 protein: CSAPVSSPRTGELFF. The CDR3 DNA is TGCAGTGCGCCCGTGTCCAGTCCAAGAACCGGGGAGCTGTTTTTT.

This clonotype was seen repeatedly, ten times or more. The V and J genes are TRBV5-6 and TRBJ2-7; 7 positions agree with TRBD1. Looked up from germline, CDR1 is SGHDT and CDR2 is YYEEEE. Losses at the gene ends were 2 bases for V and 6 bases for J; bases not matched to a gene: 2. This CDR3 has 12 amino acids. The CDR3, as DNA: TGTGCCAGCAGCTTACCAGGGGGCGAGCAGTACTTC. This encodes CASSLPGGEQYF. Complete variable domain (other parts from reference TRBV5-6 and TRBJ2-7): DAGVTQSPTHLIKTRGQQVTLRCSPKSGHDTVSWYQQALGQGPQFIFQYYEEEERQRGNFPDRFSGHQFPNYSSELNVNALLLGDSALYLCASSLPGGEQYFGPGTRLTVT.

The chain joins TRBV7-3 to TRBJ2-5, with D possibly matching TRBD2 (6 bases). Germline V gives CDR1 SGHTA, CDR2 FQGTGA. V lost 3 bases and J 1 base, leaving 12 bases between the germline ends. The CDR3 contains 15 residues. The CDR3, as DNA: TGTGCCAGCAGCTTCCTCGGGGGATTCCAAGAGACCCAGTACTTC. Its translation: CASSFLGGFQETQYF. The whole variable domain, remainder taken from reference TRBV7-3 and TRBJ2-5, is GAGVSQTPSNKVTEKGKYVELRCDPISGHTALYWYRQSLGQGPEFLIYFQGTGAADDSGLPNDRFFAVRPEGSVSTLKIQRTERGDSAVYLCASSFLGGFQETQYFGPGTRLLVL.

The chain couples TRBV6-1 to TRBJ2-3; possibly TRBD2 for D (7 bases). This CDR3 region has 16 residues. Germline lookup yields CDR1 MNHNS and CDR2 SASEGT. Trimming took off 3 bases at V and 0 bases at J, with 13 bases between the two ends. CDR3 bases: TGTGCCAGCAGTGAGTGGGAGGGGGTTAGCACAGATACGCAGTATTTT. It yields the protein CASSEWEGVSTDTQYF.

The chain joins TRBV28 to TRBJ1-3; D not certain. The CDR3 has 15 residues. The germline gives CDR1 MDHEN, CDR2 SYDVKM. V dropped 4 bases and J dropped 0 bases, with 10 bases sitting between them. The CDR3 DNA follows: TGTGCCAGCAGTTCTGTGGAAATCTCTGGAAACACCATATATTTT. Translation gives CASSSVEISGNTIYF.

J is TRBJ2-6 and V is TRBV20-1; D ambiguous. Germline V gene data show CDR1 as DFQATT and CDR2 as SNEGSKA (reference sequence). The V and J ends lost 4 bases and 3 bases respectively, with 10 bases between them. CDR3 length: 14 amino acids. The CDR3 bases are TGCAGTGCTACAGTTATTGTTGGGGCCAACGTCCTGACTTTC. Translating gives CSATVIVGANVLTF.

The sample holds many counts of this clonotype. V and J are TRBV4-1 and TRBJ2-7, with D unresolved. Trimming took 1 base from V and 2 from J, leaving 6 bases between them. The germline V gene encodes CDR1 MGHRA and CDR2 YSYEKL. The CDR3 runs to 13 residues. In DNA, the CDR3 is TGCGCCAGCAGCCAAGTCGGAGCCTACGAGCAGTACTTC. This gives the protein CASSQVGAYEQYF.

The rearrangement uses TRBV24-1 and TRBJ2-5; 7 nucleotides match TRBD1. The germline gives CDR1 KGHDR, CDR2 SFDVKD. The V segment lost 4 bases and the J segment 2 bases; nucleotides outside the gene matches: 9. The CDR3 covers 16 residues. CDR3 nucleotide sequence: TGTGCCACCAGTGAGACAGGGTCCGGACGTCAAGAGACCCAGTACTTC. Its protein is CATSETGSGRQETQYF.

The chain carries TRBV7-8 and TRBJ2-2, with a tentative D call TRBD1 (6 bases). CDR3 size: 15 residues. Trimming took off 5 bases at V and 6 bases at J, with 16 bases between the two ends. Germline CDR1 reads SGHVS; CDR2 reads FQNEAQ. The DNA for the CDR3 is TGTGCCAGCAGCGGGTCGCAGGGGAGTGCCGGGGAGCTGTTTTTT. Its translation: CASSGSQGSAGELFF.

This clonotype was detected only once. V gene TRBV20-1 combines with J gene TRBJ2-3, with TRBD2 identical over 12 bases. The CDR3 is 20 amino acids. From germline, CDR1 is DFQATT and CDR2 SNEGSKA (reference sequence). V dropped 0 bases and J dropped 5; count of bases not matched to a gene: 18. CDR3 sequence: CSARDYSSLGLAGARDTQYF. The CDR3 DNA reads as TGCAGTGCTAGAGATTATTCTTCCCTGGGACTAGCGGGCGCACGAGATACGCAGTATTTT.

The chain links TRBV12-3 or TRBV12-4 to TRBJ2-3; possibly TRBD2 for D (7 bases). The germline V and J ends were trimmed by 0 bases and 2 bases, with 18 bases remaining between them. The CDR3 totals 18 residues. CDR3 coding DNA: TGTGCCAGCAGTTTAGCTGTCGTGGCGGGGGCTCCCACAGATACGCAGTATTTT. Translated, it gives CASSLAVVAGAPTDTQYF.

Comments on this clonotype: A much larger clone differs by one base, so this may be a read error. The rearrangement links TRBV7-2 to TRBJ2-1, with D perhaps TRBD2 (5 bases). The CDR3 has 17 residues. With 4 bases removed from V and 0 bases from J, the gap between germline ends came to 16 bases. The V gene's germline CDR1 is SGHTA and CDR2 FQGNSA. CDR3 amino acids: CASSSNDRGSSYNEQFF. The DNA of the CDR3 is TGTGCCAGCAGCTCAAACGACCGGGGAAGCTCCTACAATGAGCAGTTCTTC.

This chain connects TRBV7-9 to TRBJ2-3; 8 bases are shared with TRBD1. The germline V gene encodes CDR1 SEHNR and CDR2 FQNEAQ (reference sequence). The CDR3 totals 15 residues. J lost 0 bases, V lost 7 bases, and 6 bases had no gene match. Written as DNA, the CDR3 is TGTGCCAGCAAAGGGGACAGGAGTAGCACAGATACGCAGTATTTT. It yields the protein CASKGDRSSTDTQYF. The full variable domain, with the rest looked up from reference TRBV7-9 and TRBJ2-3, is DTGVSQNPRHKITKRGQNVTFRCDPISEHNRLYWYRQTLGQGPEFLTYFQNEAQLEKSRLLSDRFSAERPKGSFSTLEIQRTEQGDSAMYLCASKGDRSSTDTQYFGPGTRLTVL.

The rearrangement links TRBV24-1 to TRBJ2-5; 7 bases are a match to TRBD2. V lost 4 bases to trimming and J lost 5 bases; unmatched junction nucleotides: 6. The CDR3 length is 14 residues. Germline CDR1 reads KGHDR; CDR2 reads SFDVKD. The CDR3 loop reads CATSDQAGLETQYF. CDR3 nucleotide sequence: TGTGCCACCAGTGACCAAGCGGGGCTGGAGACCCAGTACTTC.

The J gene is TRBJ1-1, the V gene TRBV29-1; 8 nucleotides line up with TRBD1. Germline values: CDR1 SQVTM, CDR2 ANQGSEA. V lost 6 bases and J lost 1; bases outside the gene matches: 4. This CDR3 region has 13 residues. CDR3 sequence: CSVGGQGNTEAFF. The CDR3 DNA reads TGCAGCGTGGGCGGACAGGGGAACACTGAAGCTTTCTTT.

This clonotype was found a few times. The V call is TRBV20-1, the J call TRBJ2-2; D possibly corresponds to TRBD2 (6 bases). Germline loops: CDR1 DFQATT, CDR2 SNEGSKA (reference sequence). CDR3 length: 15 amino acids. V lost 1 base and J 6 bases, leaving 15 bases between the germline ends. The CDR3 DNA reads as TGCAGTGCTAGAGGGGGAGGTGGGACCCCCGGGGAGCTGTTTTTT. Translation: CSARGGGGTPGELFF.

V is TRBV9 and J is TRBJ2-1; possibly TRBD2 for D (6 bases). Germline V lookup: CDR1 SGDLS, CDR2 YYNGEE. This CDR3 has 16 amino acids. V dropped 0 bases and J dropped 1 base, with 11 bases sitting between them. The CDR3 bases are TGTGCCAGCAGCGTAGCTCCCAGCGGGTCCTACAATGAGCAGTTCTTC. It translates to CASSVAPSGSYNEQFF.

This chain's CDR3 is CATSRTGTGYYGYTF. The CDR3 DNA sequence: TGTGCCACCAGCAGGACCGGGACAGGCTACTATGGCTACACCTTC. The genes are TRBV15 and TRBJ1-2; 8 bases line up with TRBD1. After removal of 3 bases from V and 3 bases from J, the junction contained 6 bases not matched to a gene. This CDR3 is built from 15 residues. Germline V gene data show CDR1 as LNHNV and CDR2 as YYDKDF (reference sequence).